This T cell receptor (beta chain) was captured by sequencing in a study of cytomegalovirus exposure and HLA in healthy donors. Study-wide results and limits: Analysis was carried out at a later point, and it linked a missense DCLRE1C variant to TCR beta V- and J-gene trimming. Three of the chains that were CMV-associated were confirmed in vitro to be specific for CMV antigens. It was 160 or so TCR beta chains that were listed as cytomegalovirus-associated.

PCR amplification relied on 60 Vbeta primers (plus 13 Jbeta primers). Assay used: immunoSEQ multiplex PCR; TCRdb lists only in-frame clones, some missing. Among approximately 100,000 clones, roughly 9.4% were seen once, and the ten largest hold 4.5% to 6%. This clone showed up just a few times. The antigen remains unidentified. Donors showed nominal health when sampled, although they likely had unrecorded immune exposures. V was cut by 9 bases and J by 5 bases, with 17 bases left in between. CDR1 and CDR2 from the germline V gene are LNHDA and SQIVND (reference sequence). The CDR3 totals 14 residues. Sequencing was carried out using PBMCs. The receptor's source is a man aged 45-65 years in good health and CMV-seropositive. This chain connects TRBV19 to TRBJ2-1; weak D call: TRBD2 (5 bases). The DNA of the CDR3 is TGTGCCAGCCAGCCCGGGGAGAGGCACAATGAGCAGTTCTTC. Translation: CASQPGERHNEQFF.